This T cell receptor (beta chain) stems from a study of persistence of HIV-infected CD4 T cells. In the study overall: Up to roughly 200 mL blood was drawn at multiple time points; two donors had single-time leukapheresis. General observations from the study: CMV- and Gag-responding cells had lower TCRbeta richness than CD3/CD28-responding cells.

An overlapping HIV-1 Gag peptide pool stimulated these cells at roughly 0.97 ug/peptide/mL. Sorted nonresponding memory CD4+ T cells were CD40L-negative, CD69-negative, CD45RO-high. These HIV-1-infected adults initiated suppressive ART in chronic infection. Inclusion required CMV-positive serology and CD4+ counts above 400 cells/uL. This clone was seen a handful of times. The antigen is undetermined. The libraries were made with immunoSEQ version 4 in survey mode. Assay: immunoSEQ multiplex PCR; the TCRdb copy retains only in-frame clones and omits some. In the table there are over 40,000 clones, roughly 74% of which are singletons. V gave up 1 base and J gave up 7 bases; unmatched junction bases: 4. The CDR3 consists of 15 residues. CDR1 KGHSH and CDR2 LQKENI come from the germline V gene.

The sequences come from CD4+ T cells sorted from PBMCs after roughly 18-hour stimulation, collected from a patient who received antiretroviral therapy. The TCR sequence derives from an adult man with HIV who was CMV-seropositive. The genes are TRBV18 and TRBJ2-2; TRBD1 matches at 9 bases. Here the CDR3 DNA reads TGTGCCAGCTCACCACGGACAGGGGCTAACGGGGAGCTGTTTTTT. It yields the protein CASSPRTGANGELFF.